Listed below are T cell receptor beta chains from one sample, sequenced in a study of blood T cell repertoires in COVID-19. Repertoires were generated with immunoSEQ multiplex PCR, while TCRdb's copy carries only in-frame clones and drops some. Of around 500,000 clones in the sample, less than 90% were seen once. The sequencing input was PBMCs or T cells enriched from blood (not recorded which). These receptors were taken from a woman aged 55-70 years who had recovered from COVID-19. CDR3s include the opening cysteine and the closing phenylalanine or tryptophan. The order of the fields is V gene, clone size, J gene, D gene, CDR3 DNA, CDR3 protein. D genes are given only for firm matches. Clone size is shown for a subset of rows, as once, few, many or a class of expanded clone.

v_call: TRBV5-1; clone_size: once; j_call: TRBJ1-2; d_call: TRBD1; cdr3_nt: TGCGCCAGCAGCTCCCGACAGGGGGCTGGAGGCTACACCTTC; cdr3_aa: CASSSRQGAGGYTF
v_call: TRBV19; clone_size: .; j_call: TRBJ2-3; d_call: TRBD2; cdr3_nt: TGTGCCAGTAGTATACGGGGGGGCACAGATACGCAGTATTTT; cdr3_aa: CASSIRGGTDTQYF
v_call: TRBV7-9; clone_size: .; j_call: TRBJ2-2; d_call: .; cdr3_nt: TGTGCCAGCAGCTTAGAGGCTGTGGAGGGGCTGTTTTTT; cdr3_aa: CASSLEAVEGLFF
v_call: TRBV28; clone_size: .; j_call: TRBJ1-6; d_call: .; cdr3_nt: TGTGCCAGCAGTTTGCTTGGACCTACAGGGAAAGATTCACCCCTCCACTTT; cdr3_aa: CASSLLGPTGKDSPLHF
v_call: TRBV2; clone_size: .; j_call: TRBJ2-7; d_call: .; cdr3_nt: TGTGCCAGTACAGGTGAGGTACACGAGCAGTACTTC; cdr3_aa: CASTGEVHEQYF
v_call: TRBV30; clone_size: .; j_call: TRBJ2-2; d_call: TRBD1; cdr3_nt: TGTGCCTGGAGTTATCGACAGGGGGCTTTTCTCGGCGGGGAGCTGTTTTTT; cdr3_aa: CAWSYRQGAFLGGELFF
v_call: TRBV19; clone_size: .; j_call: TRBJ2-7; d_call: TRBD1; cdr3_nt: TGTGCCAGTAGTCTCTCCGGGACAGGCTCCTACGAGCAGTACTTC; cdr3_aa: CASSLSGTGSYEQYF
v_call: TRBV5-5; clone_size: .; j_call: TRBJ1-6; d_call: .; cdr3_nt: TGTGCCAGCAGCCGGGAGTATAATTCACCCCTCCACTTT; cdr3_aa: CASSREYNSPLHF
v_call: TRBV20-1; clone_size: .; j_call: TRBJ2-3; d_call: TRBD2; cdr3_nt: TGCAGTGCTAGTGAGACTAGCGAAGATACGCAGTATTTT; cdr3_aa: CSASETSEDTQYF
v_call: TRBV19; clone_size: once; j_call: TRBJ1-1; d_call: .; cdr3_nt: TGTGCCAGTAGTTACCGATCCGAGGGTGGGAACACTGAAGCTTTCTTT; cdr3_aa: CASSYRSEGGNTEAFF
v_call: TRBV10-3; clone_size: .; j_call: TRBJ2-3; d_call: .; cdr3_nt: TGTGCCATCAGTGAAATAGCAGTAGATACGCAGTATTTT; cdr3_aa: CAISEIAVDTQYF
v_call: TRBV19; clone_size: .; j_call: TRBJ1-2; d_call: .; cdr3_nt: TGTGCCAGTAGTGTCACAGGGATAACTAACTATGGCTACACCTTC; cdr3_aa: CASSVTGITNYGYTF
v_call: TRBV27; clone_size: .; j_call: TRBJ2-7; d_call: TRBD2; cdr3_nt: TGTGCCAGCAGTCCTAGAGCGGGGACCTACGAGCAGTACTTC; cdr3_aa: CASSPRAGTYEQYF
v_call: TRBV29-1; clone_size: .; j_call: TRBJ2-1; d_call: .; cdr3_nt: TGCAGCGTTGTTCTATTTGGACGGGGGGCGATCTACAATGAGCAGTTCTTC; cdr3_aa: CSVVLFGRGAIYNEQFF
v_call: TRBV6-5; clone_size: .; j_call: TRBJ2-2; d_call: .; cdr3_nt: TGTGCCAGCTCCTGGGGGGACACCGGGGAGCTGTTTTTT; cdr3_aa: CASSWGDTGELFF
v_call: TRBV29-1; clone_size: .; j_call: TRBJ1-1; d_call: TRBD1; cdr3_nt: TGCAGCTCTCGGACAGGGGAAGCGGCTTTCTTT; cdr3_aa: CSSRTGEAAFF
v_call: TRBV13; clone_size: .; j_call: TRBJ1-2; d_call: .; cdr3_nt: TGTGCCAGCAGCCCCGAACAGGGCCACTATGGCTACACCTTC; cdr3_aa: CASSPEQGHYGYTF
v_call: TRBV11-2; clone_size: .; j_call: TRBJ1-1; d_call: .; cdr3_nt: TGTGCCAGCAGCTTAGTAGGCGGGTGGGGTGAAGCTTTCTTT; cdr3_aa: CASSLVGGWGEAFF